This TCR beta chain came from a study of T cells in Graves' hyperthyroidism and ophthalmopathy. Study information: Pretreatment peripheral blood was obtained at initial diagnosis.

Study-wide results and limits: The blood repertoire included most of the expanded thyroid clonotypes above 0.001.

The CDR3 regions of TCR beta were amplified from RNA transcripts. HTBI primers drove first-round RT-PCR of the TCR CDR3. TCRdb fed the multiplex PCR reads into MiXCR, producing one record per CDR3 protein. The top ten hold 12% of the sample, which has 700,000 or so distinct CDR3 sequences, approximately 15% seen once. Pregnant or lactating patients were excluded, as were those with uncontrolled infection or other autoimmune disease. The PBMCs studied were ones that came from roughly 9.4 ml fresh peripheral blood. Germline V gene sequence: CDR1 MDHEN, CDR2 SYDVKM. The CDR3 runs 15 residues. V shed 6 bases, J shed 6 bases, and the junction held 11 bases outside the gene matches. This clonotype was observed at least ten times. Its target is not known.

The chain employs TRBV28 and TRBJ2-7, with TRBD2 matching 10 bases. The sequence was obtained from a woman in her fifties or sixties with Graves' ophthalmopathy. The sequenced sample was blood. The CDR3, as DNA: TGTGCCAGCAGCCCACCGGCTAGCGGGAGTTTCGAGCAGTACTTC. This translates into CASSPPASGSFEQYF.